This T cell receptor beta chain was recovered during a study of blood T cell repertoires in COVID-19. In terms of age and location, participants ranged from roughly 18 to 100 years and lived in about 25 US areas. Donors of Cohort 3 who recovered were those that had two negative PCRs, clearance, or symptom resolution. As originally analysed: Estimation of nucleated cell counts was performed using reference gene primer amplification. TCRdb's table, derived via immunoSEQ multiplex PCR, lists solely in-frame clones and lacks some. The D gene and trimming were derived from the DNA, and the V and J assignments and clone size from that table. The table has 300,000 to 450,000 clones, less than 90% seen once. Sample: PBMCs or T cells enriched from blood (not recorded which). The source of this sequence is a woman in her twenties or thirties who had recovered from COVID-19.

CDR3 loop: CASIPPRAGNWEVDGYTF. The CDR3 bases are TGTGCCAGCATCCCCCCAAGGGCGGGGAACTGGGAAGTCGATGGCTACACCTTC. The chain links TRBV21-1 to TRBJ1-2. TRBV21-1 is designated a pseudogene. The CDR3 is made up of 18 amino acids.